These T cell receptor beta chains were read from a single sample in a study of blood T cells in healthy people across ages. MiXCR, applied by TCRdb to the 5' RACE reads, yields one record per CDR3 protein. The sample lists 650,000 to 800,000 distinct CDR3 sequences, approximately 48% occurring once. Sequencing was done on a sample of blood. The origin of the receptors is a man aged 60 to 69 in good health. The CDR3 runs from the conserved cysteine through the conserved F or W. The order of the fields is clone size, V gene, D gene, J gene, CDR3 protein, CDR3 DNA. A D gene is named only where the DNA matches it firmly. The size of a clone is reported for some rows only, either as once, few or many, or as a class for expanded clones.

NA	TRBV14	TRBD2	TRBJ2-1	CASSQPSGSRRDEQFF	TGTGCCAGCAGCCAACCTAGCGGGAGTCGGAGAGATGAGCAGTTCTTC
NA	TRBV4-3	NA	TRBJ1-2	CASSQGVSSGGRRYGYTF	TGCGCCAGCAGCCAAGGCGTGTCTTCTGGGGGGCGACGCTATGGCTACACCTTC
NA	TRBV3-1	TRBD2	TRBJ2-1	CASSLTTSGPYNGQFF	TGTGCCAGCAGCCTCACGACTAGCGGACCCTACAATGGGCAGTTCTTC
NA	TRBV20-1	NA	TRBJ2-7	CSAPGGTGRSYEQYF	TGCAGTGCTCCCGGGGGAACGGGAAGGTCCTACGAGCAGTACTTC
few	TRBV4-2	TRBD1	TRBJ1-2	CASSQSTGGINYGYTF	TGTGCCAGCAGCCAATCAACAGGGGGCATTAACTATGGCTACACCTTC
NA	TRBV6-5	NA	TRBJ2-1	CASRPEAFSYNERFF	TGTGCCAGCAGACCAGAGGCCTTCTCCTACAATGAGCGGTTCTTC
few	TRBV7-2	NA	TRBJ2-1	CASSSVSEQFF	TGTGCCAGCAGCTCGGTCTCTGAGCAGTTCTTC
few	TRBV24-1	NA	TRBJ2-6	CATSDLRTYTWAGANVLTF	TGTGCCACCAGTGATTTGCGAACTTACACGTGGGCTGGGGCCAACGTCCTGACTTTC
few	TRBV20-1	NA	TRBJ1-4	CSARVTVGEKLFF	TGCAGTGCTAGAGTAACCGTCGGTGAAAAACTGTTTTTT
NA	TRBV15	NA	TRBJ1-1	CATRRQTNTEAFF	TGTGCCACCAGAAGACAGACGAACACTGAAGCTTTCTTT
NA	TRBV6-2/TRBV6-3	NA	TRBJ1-1	CASSERGAEAFF	TGTGCCAGCAGTGAAAGGGGAGCTGAAGCTTTCTTT
NA	TRBV7-2	NA	TRBJ2-7	CASRGAGTTYEQYF	TGTGCCAGCAGGGGGGCCGGGACCACCTACGAGCAGTACTTC
few	TRBV6-2/TRBV6-3	NA	TRBJ2-7	CASRHRGPYEQYF	TGTGCCAGCAGACACCGGGGGCCCTACGAGCAGTACTTC
many	TRBV9	NA	TRBJ1-1	CASSVAAGGTEAFF	TGTGCCAGCAGCGTAGCGGCAGGAGGTACTGAAGCTTTCTTT
NA	TRBV24-1	TRBD2	TRBJ2-5	CATSEPGTSIQETQYF	TGTGCCACCAGTGAACCCGGGACTAGCATTCAAGAGACCCAGTACTTC
NA	TRBV14	TRBD2	TRBJ2-5	CASSHGLAGAGSETQYF	TGTGCCAGCAGCCATGGCTTAGCGGGGGCCGGATCAGAGACCCAGTACTTC
NA	TRBV5-1	NA	TRBJ1-2	CASSLDIQGGYTF	TGCGCCAGCAGCTTGGACATACAGGGAGGCTACACCTTC
NA	TRBV13	TRBD2	TRBJ2-1	CASSLTGAASGGYEQFF	TGTGCCAGCAGCCTTACAGGGGCGGCTAGCGGGGGGTATGAGCAGTTCTTC
NA	TRBV6-1	NA	TRBJ2-1	CASSEGARGHPFF	TGTGCCAGCAGTGAAGGCGCCAGGGGTCATCCGTTCTTC
NA	TRBV6-5	NA	TRBJ2-1	CASSYEGGVSYDEQFF	TGTGCCAGCAGTTACGAGGGGGGAGTCTCCTACGATGAGCAGTTCTTC
few	TRBV12-3/TRBV12-4	TRBD2	TRBJ2-1	CASSFNGLAGGSGEQFF	TGTGCCAGCAGTTTCAATGGACTAGCGGGGGGCAGCGGGGAGCAGTTCTTC
NA	TRBV10-3	NA	TRBJ2-3	CAISGGGQKTDTQYF	TGTGCCATCAGTGGCGGAGGACAGAAAACAGATACGCAGTATTTT
few	TRBV12-3/TRBV12-4	NA	TRBJ2-1	CASSSDGHKQFF	TGTGCCAGCAGTTCGGATGGGCACAAACAGTTCTTC
few	TRBV12-3/TRBV12-4	NA	TRBJ1-2	CASSLTGSNGYTF	TGTGCCAGCAGTTTAACAGGATCGAATGGCTACACCTTC
NA	TRBV18	NA	TRBJ2-1	CASSPSAGSNEQFF	TGTGCCAGCTCACCATCTGCAGGTTCCAATGAGCAGTTCTTC
NA	TRBV15	TRBD1	TRBJ1-5	CATSGDRGRLQPQHF	TGTGCCACCAGCGGGGACAGGGGCCGGCTTCAGCCCCAGCATTTT
NA	TRBV6-2/TRBV6-3	NA	TRBJ2-7	CASRKNQGGSYEQYF	TGTGCCAGCAGAAAGAACCAAGGGGGTTCTTACGAGCAGTACTTC
NA	TRBV6-2/TRBV6-3	TRBD1	TRBJ1-5	CASSYGDRDGQPQHF	TGTGCCAGCAGTTACGGCGACAGGGACGGTCAGCCCCAGCATTTT
NA	TRBV4-3	NA	TRBJ1-1	CASSQGRTQGNTEAFF	TGCGCCAGCAGCCAAGGCCGCACGCAGGGGAACACTGAAGCTTTCTTT
NA	TRBV11-2	TRBD1	TRBJ2-6	CASSLTGDGANVLTF	TGTGCCAGCAGCTTAACAGGGGATGGGGCCAACGTCCTGACTTTC
few	TRBV6-6	NA	TRBJ1-2	CASSINQGNYGYTF	TGTGCCAGCAGTATTAACCAGGGTAACTATGGCTACACCTTC
NA	TRBV10-3	TRBD1	TRBJ1-2	CAISEPQGGHYGYTF	TGTGCCATCAGTGAGCCCCAGGGGGGCCACTATGGCTACACCTTC
NA	TRBV6-5	NA	TRBJ2-3	CASNLNGRVGTDTQYF	TGTGCCAGCAACCTAAACGGCCGGGTCGGCACAGATACGCAGTATTTT
few	TRBV11-2	NA	TRBJ2-7	CASSLVTTYEQYF	TGTGCCAGCAGCTTAGTTACGACCTACGAGCAGTACTTC
few	TRBV7-2	TRBD2	TRBJ2-1	CASSLVKLASGGRYNEQFF	TGTGCCAGCAGCTTAGTTAAACTGGCTAGCGGGGGGCGCTACAATGAGCAGTTCTTC
NA	TRBV7-2	NA	TRBJ2-3	CASSPKVRGGDTQYF	TGTGCCAGCAGCCCAAAGGTTAGGGGGGGAGATACGCAGTATTTT
NA	TRBV5-1	NA	TRBJ2-2	CASSLEPGVTGELFF	TGCGCCAGCAGCTTGGAACCAGGGGTAACCGGGGAGCTGTTTTTT
NA	TRBV7-2	TRBD2	TRBJ2-1	CASSPTSAGVSREQFF	TGTGCCAGCAGCCCTACTTCAGCGGGAGTATCGAGGGAGCAGTTCTTC
NA	TRBV2	TRBD1	TRBJ1-2	CASRARSGGNYGYTF	TGTGCCAGCAGAGCCCGATCAGGGGGCAACTATGGCTACACCTTC
few	TRBV6-5	NA	TRBJ1-1	CASNSVTVSGSEAFF	TGTGCCAGCAATTCAGTTACGGTCAGTGGGTCTGAAGCTTTCTTT
NA	TRBV28	NA	TRBJ1-2	CASDLTGRGQGYTF	TGTGCCAGCGATTTAACCGGCAGGGGCCAAGGCTACACCTTC
NA	TRBV20-1	TRBD2	TRBJ2-5	CSAQLAGVGGTQYF	TGCAGTGCCCAACTAGCGGGGGTGGGGGGGACCCAGTACTTC
NA	TRBV19	NA	TRBJ1-5	CASRGGQGGNQPQHF	TGTGCCAGTAGGGGAGGTCAGGGCGGCAATCAGCCCCAGCATTTT
NA	TRBV20-1	TRBD2	TRBJ2-1	CSAGPSGQQFF	TGCAGTGCTGGACCTAGCGGGCAGCAGTTCTTC
NA	TRBV20-1	TRBD1	TRBJ2-3	CSATRQGDTQYF	TGCAGTGCTACGAGACAGGGAGATACGCAGTATTTT